This T cell receptor beta chain derives from a study of OX40 agonist ivuxolimab in advanced cancers. For the study at large: Among those treated, three patients had partial responses, one with hepatocellular carcinoma and two with cutaneous melanoma. Study-wide points: The study found among the lowest clonal expansion in partial responders at 0.1-3.0 mg/kg.

Clones were sequenced by immunoSEQ multiplex PCR, and TCRdb holds only the in-frame ones, with some missing. The table has 30,000 to 45,000 clones, roughly 82% seen once. Germline V CDR1 and CDR2: MNHEY, SMNVEV (reference sequence). The CDR3 totals 14 residues. The V gene end was trimmed by 6 bases and the J gene end by 6 bases; junction bases not matched to a gene: 7. A remark on this clone: What it recognizes is unknown.

This chain uses TRBV27 with TRBJ1-1; 10 bases map to TRBD1. This specimen was CD4+ or CD8+ T cells sorted from blood, taken in a trial of the OX40 agonist ivuxolimab. The clonotype was recovered from an adult with an advanced solid tumor such as melanoma, head and neck, liver or kidney cancer. As DNA, the CDR3 is TGTGCCAGCAGACCGGGACAGGGGTACCCTGAAGCTTTCTTT. Translated: CASRPGQGYPEAFF.